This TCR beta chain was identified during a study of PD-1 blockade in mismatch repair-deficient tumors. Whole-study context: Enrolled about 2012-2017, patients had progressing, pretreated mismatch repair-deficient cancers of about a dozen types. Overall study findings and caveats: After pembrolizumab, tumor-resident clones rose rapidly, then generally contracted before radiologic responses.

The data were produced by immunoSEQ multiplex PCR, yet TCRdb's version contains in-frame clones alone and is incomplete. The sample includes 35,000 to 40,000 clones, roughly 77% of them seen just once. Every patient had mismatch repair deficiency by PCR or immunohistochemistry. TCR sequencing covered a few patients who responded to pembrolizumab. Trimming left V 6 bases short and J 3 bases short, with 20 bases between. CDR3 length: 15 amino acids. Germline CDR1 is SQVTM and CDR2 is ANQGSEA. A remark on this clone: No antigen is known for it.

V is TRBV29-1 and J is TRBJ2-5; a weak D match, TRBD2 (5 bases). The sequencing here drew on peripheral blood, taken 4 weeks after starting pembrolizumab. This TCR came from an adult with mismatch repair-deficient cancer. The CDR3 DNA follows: TGCAGCGTCGGGGTGGGAGCAAAGGTTAAAGAGACCCAGTACTTC. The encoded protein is CSVGVGAKVKETQYF.